Sequencing of this T cell receptor beta chain was carried out in a study of control samples from healthy donors and cancer patients. The germline V and J ends were trimmed by 0 bases and 2 bases, with 8 bases remaining between them. Germline lookup yields CDR1 WSHSY and CDR2 SAAADI. The CDR3 totals 16 residues. Here immunoSEQ multiplex PCR was the method, and the copy in TCRdb shows in-frame clones only, minus some. The sample holds 70,000 or so clones; nearly 85% are singletons and the top ten take under 30%. This sequence was found in a man over 45 in good health. V is TRBV10-2 and J is TRBJ2-6; a weak D match, TRBD2 (7 bases). The specimen was blood. CDR3 amino acids: CASSESGGAGANVLTF. CDR3 coding DNA: TGCGCCAGCAGTGAGTCAGGGGGGGCTGGGGCCAACGTCCTGACTTTC.